One and the same sample provided the 4 T cell receptor beta chains below, sequenced in a study of CD8 T cells in acute hepatitis C reinfection. The time point denotes: naive CD8 control sorted from an acute-time-point sample. Produced via immunoSEQ multiplex PCR; TCRdb's table is partial and in-frame only. The repertoire holds about 38,000 clones, with 80% to 90% as singletons. The specimen was naive CD8+ T cells from PBMCs. These receptors were taken from a young woman who spontaneously cleared hepatitis C infection.

The chain links TRBV15 to TRBJ2-4, with 10 bases aligning to TRBD2. Looked up from germline, CDR1 is LNHNV and CDR2 is YYDKDF (reference sequence). The CDR3 has 13 residues. With 3 bases clipped from V and 11 bases from J, the junction kept 4 bases outside the gene matches. DNA for the CDR3: TGTGCCACCAGCAGCCGACTAGCGGGCCTTCAGTACTTC. Its translation: CATSSRLAGLQYF.

The chain recombines TRBV11-2 with TRBJ1-3, with a possible D match to TRBD1 (5 bases). Germline V gene lookup returns CDR1 SGHAT and CDR2 FQNNGV. CDR3 length equals 14 residues. V was trimmed by 8 bases and J by 0 bases, leaving 11 bases between them. The CDR3 is CASDRGNSGNTIYF. Here the CDR3 DNA reads TGTGCCAGCGACAGAGGGAACTCTGGAAACACCATATATTTT.

The chain joins TRBV10-3 to TRBJ2-5, with 7 bases lining up with TRBD2. The assigned J gene may be wrong: the sequence end matches TRBJ2-7 better. Germline V gives CDR1 ENHRY, CDR2 SYGVKD. The CDR3 extends over 19 amino acids. CDR3 bases: TGTGCCATCAGTGAATTAAGCGGGATTGGGGGGATTCAACCCTACGAGCAGTACTTC. This translates into CAISELSGIGGIQPYEQYF.

The chain uses TRBV2 and TRBJ2-7; weak D call: TRBD2 (6 bases). The CDR3 is 16 residues long. Germline V CDR1 and CDR2: SNHLY, FYNNEI. V was pared by 7 bases and J by 3 bases, with 22 bases between. As DNA, the CDR3 is TGTGCCAGCACCGACGTCTTGGAGCGGGTCAACTACGAGCAGTACTTC. The encoded protein is CASTDVLERVNYEQYF.